This entry concerns a single T cell receptor beta chain. This specimen comes from a study of blood T cell repertoires in COVID-19. Study context: COVID-19 samples, acute and convalescent, were from the United States, Italy and Spain. Sources were T cells, B-cell-depleted T cells, or PBMCs; the material itself was cDNA or gDNA.

Per the germline V gene, CDR1 is LNHDA and CDR2 is SQIVND (reference sequence). Trimming cost V 3 bases and J 5 bases; bases outside gene matches: 6. The CDR3 runs to 18 residues. Authors' processing steps: Reference gene primer amplification gave nucleated cell count estimates. Produced via immunoSEQ multiplex PCR; TCRdb's table is partial and in-frame only. The V and J calls and clone size are taken from that table; D and trimming were inferred from the DNA. The data contain 150,000 to 160,000 clones, roughly 88% of them singletons. This receptor was taken from a woman aged 45 to 65 with acute or convalescent COVID-19. Sequenced input: peripheral blood. V and J are TRBV19 and TRBJ2-2; TRBD2 aligns across 16 bases. This chain's CDR3 is CASSIGTSGGARTGELFF. CDR3 sequence (DNA): TGTGCCAGTAGTATCGGGACTAGCGGGGGGGCACGGACCGGGGAGCTGTTTTTT.